This T cell receptor beta chain emerged from a study of blood T cells in healthy people across ages. Alongside a J-beta primer mix, a sample-barcoded 5' primer served in a second PCR lasting about 6 to 12 cycles. Every cDNA was tagged by a template-switch adaptor with 12 random nucleotides. TCRdb itself ran the 5' RACE reads through MiXCR, one entry per CDR3 protein. The data show about 800,000 distinct CDR3 sequences, roughly 25% seen once. Germline-derived CDR1 and CDR2 are LGHNA and YSLEER. The CDR3 loop spans 16 amino acids. Trimming left V 0 bases short and J 0 bases short, with 9 bases between. This clonotype turned up a few times. The same data also contributed to another study, on T cells of mothers and their children. That paper notes: Reverse transcription into cDNA received all extracted RNA, at approximately 1.6 ug per 15 ul.

The chain recombines TRBV4-3 with TRBJ2-1; TRBD1 is a possible D gene (5 bases). The TCR comes from a boy younger than 18 in good health. The material sequenced was blood. CDR3 DNA sequence: TGCGCCAGCAGCCAAGATGGGGCGAGCTCCTACAATGAGCAGTTCTTC. Its translation is CASSQDGASSYNEQFF.